The present entry profiles one TCR beta chain with its context. Its antigen is currently not known. No much larger clone exists at a distance of one base, and base qualities are not known. CD8 naive samples were obtained by positive selection for CCR7 among CD45RO-negative cells, yielding a CD45RA+CCR7+ population from which TemRA cells were excluded. Donors were healthy HIV-negative adults with no recently reported acute infections or vaccinations. All donors were Caucasian adults living in Nashville, Tennessee, USA. Blood was collected by leukapheresis, and PBMCs were isolated by Ficoll-Histopaque density gradient centrifugation and then cryopreserved in liquid nitrogen vapor phase. Purity and quantity of every magnetically sorted T cell population were checked by analytical flow cytometry. Genomic DNA was isolated from each sorted fraction and quantified by UV absorbance on a Nanodrop 2000c. This sample stems from a study of shared clonotypes between healthy human individuals (dated by TCRdb to 2019 to 2021). Background for the entire study: The cohort comprised a couple of women and a few men aged 18 to 49 years. For each donor, CD4 naive and CD4 memory were each given three plates, CD8 naive was given two plates, and CD8 memory was given one plate. Blood TCR repertoires of several healthy adults were deeply sequenced to estimate repertoire size and the extent of clonotype sharing between individuals. Libraries were prepared and TCR repertoires were sequenced by different laboratories using diverse techniques, in order to increase sequencing depth and limit assay-specific biases. Between about 0.94 and 10 billion PBMCs per donor were obtained by leukapheresis. Summary of the overall study and its limitations: Naive subsets generally had larger estimated clonotype richness than memory subsets did. Pairwise subsampling indicated that sequencing depth was expected to affect the degree of clonotype sharing among donors. Higher generation probabilities were observed for clonotypes shared by all four sorted-subset donors than for non-shared clonotypes. The small number of donors limited the genetic and exposure-history diversity represented. Roughly 5.2% of naive CD4, roughly 3.6% of naive CD8, approximately 2% of memory CD4, and roughly 0.4% of memory CD8 clonotypes were shared across a handful of donors. Even with the large sequencing depth, rarefaction of the sorted-subset datasets indicated that sequencing was incomplete. Only blood was sampled, and tissue TCR repertoires likely differ from those in blood.

Using the deep immunoSEQ assay, TCR CDR3 regions were amplified from genomic DNA by multiplex PCR. Genomic DNA extracted from each cell subset was distributed evenly over all wells of several immunoSEQ 96-well plates, and each plate served as one replicate. Each replicate PCR for sorted subsets received roughly 200 ng genomic DNA, equal to some 32,000 T cell genomes. The purified libraries were quantified using a Qubit 3.0 fluorometer, sized with a Bioanalyzer 2100, and then quantified again using the KAPA Library Quantification kit. Every immunoSEQ 96-well plate was sequenced on a dedicated single-read 150-cycle Illumina NextSeq 550 flow cell. Under the source paper's analysis protocol: Because only junctional sequences without quality scores were contained in the immunoSEQ output, filtering matching that applied to full-length reads could not be performed. Sequences were annotated with PyIR, a Python wrapper for IgBLAST v1.9, and V/J genes and CDR3 were assigned using IMGT germline references. Reads were filtered out if the reads had weak V/J assignments (E-value above 1e-6), no CDR3, stop codons, out-of-frame junctions, or ambiguous translated residues. V3J clonotypes were defined by identical inferred V gene, J gene, and CDR3 amino acid sequence. Percentage overlap between repertoires was calculated by dividing the number of shared unique clonotypes by the size of the smaller repertoire. Richness of each repertoire was evaluated using RTK rarefaction, the Chao1 estimator, and Recon v2.1 estimates of unobserved clonotypes. Generation probabilities were computed with OLGA for all TCRbeta clonotypes obtained by the gDNA method from four donors. TCRdb holds this immuneACCESS table with in-frame rearrangements only. Some clones are missing; in checked studies, unresolved V genes explain under half, and the rest has no known cause. V, J and clone size derive from that table, while D and trimming were established from the DNA sequence. The sample table holds roughly 2.1 million clones, of which roughly 91% were seen once. Clones ranked in the top ten supply under 2% of the sample.

In the germline V gene, CDR1 corresponds to MNHNS and CDR2 to SASEGT. The CDR3 numbers 12 residues from cysteine through phenylalanine. The sequence is cut down to CDR3 DNA, 36 bases in frame from base 1. V drops 3 bases and J drops 6 bases, leaving 9 bases in between. The chain is made from TRBV6-1 and TRBJ2-7; the D gene cannot be resolved reliably. The receptor was derived from a man between 18 and 29 years old in good health. Some clones in this sample may be carry-over from other donors' samples. Material for sequencing was naive CD8+ T cells from PBMCs. Reading the label with the study, this specimen's cell subset or site is: CD45RA+CCR7+. The DNA sequence is as follows: TGTGCCAGCAGTGAGGTCCCAACCGAGCAGTACTTC. It translates to CASSEVPTEQYF.